This record looks at one T cell receptor (beta chain) sequence and its context. V dropped 2 bases and J dropped 6; count of bases not matched to a gene: 5. CDR1 and CDR2 from the germline V gene are MNHEY and SVGEGT. The CDR3 sequence is 15 residues long. The entry originates in a study of blood T cell repertoires in COVID-19. As for the study in general: PBMCs, B-cell-depleted T cells, or T cells provided the cDNA or gDNA that made up the material.

How the authors handled the data: Cell counts per sample came from amplifying reference gene primers. TCRdb's copy holds only in-frame clones and misses some; the assay was immunoSEQ multiplex PCR. V and J calls and clone size follow that table, whereas D and trimming were derived from the DNA. The sample yields about 140,000 clones, more than 65% seen once. This clonotype was obtained from a man aged 60 to 75 with active or convalescent COVID-19. Sequenced input: peripheral blood. The rearrangement uses TRBV6-2 or TRBV6-3 and TRBJ1-5; 9 nucleotides align to TRBD1. The CDR3 here is CASSYPKTGGQPQHF. Here the CDR3 DNA reads TGTGCCAGCAGTTACCCCAAGACAGGGGGTCAGCCCCAGCATTTT.